This is a list of T cell receptor beta chains from one sample in a study of blood T cells in healthy people across ages. TCRdb redid the calling of the 5' RACE reads with MiXCR, one entry per CDR3 protein. The sample carries about 780,000 distinct CDR3 sequences, approximately 24% recorded once. The data were also submitted as part of a second study, on T cells of mothers and their children.

The sequencing input was blood. The origin of the receptors is a boy aged 5-17 years in good health. Both conserved end residues are part of each CDR3. A D gene is named only where the DNA matches it firmly. Only some rows state a clone size, as once, few, many or a class for expanded clones.

clone size: -; V gene: TRBV10-3; J gene: TRBJ1-1; D gene: -; CDR3 protein: CAIREGWRTEAFF; CDR3 DNA: TGTGCCATCAGGGAAGGTTGGAGAACTGAAGCTTTCTTT
clone size: once; V gene: TRBV5-1; J gene: TRBJ2-1; D gene: -; CDR3 protein: CASSLWTPSYNEQFF; CDR3 DNA: TGCGCCAGCAGTTTATGGACTCCATCCTACAATGAGCAGTTCTTC
clone size: -; V gene: TRBV10-3; J gene: TRBJ2-7; D gene: -; CDR3 protein: CAISDARGIYEQYF; CDR3 DNA: TGTGCCATCAGTGATGCCAGGGGAATCTACGAGCAGTACTTC
clone size: -; V gene: TRBV28; J gene: TRBJ2-1; D gene: -; CDR3 protein: CASSLPAGTLVYEQLF; CDR3 DNA: TGTGCCAGCAGTTTACCGGCGGGAACTTTGGTCTATGAGCAGCTCTTC
clone size: -; V gene: TRBV2; J gene: TRBJ1-1; D gene: -; CDR3 protein: CASSSQGMNTEAFF; CDR3 DNA: TGTGCCAGCTCCTCCCAGGGGATGAACACTGAAGCTTTCTTT
clone size: few; V gene: TRBV28; J gene: TRBJ1-2; D gene: TRBD1; CDR3 protein: CASSLSQGAQYGYTF; CDR3 DNA: TGTGCCAGCAGTTTATCCCAGGGGGCACAGTATGGCTACACCTTC
clone size: few; V gene: TRBV28; J gene: TRBJ2-1; D gene: -; CDR3 protein: CASSSLPGTNEQFF; CDR3 DNA: TGTGCCAGCAGTTCCCTCCCCGGTACCAATGAGCAGTTCTTC
clone size: -; V gene: TRBV11-1; J gene: TRBJ1-2; D gene: -; CDR3 protein: CASSYRAGAAVDGYTF; CDR3 DNA: TGTGCCAGCAGCTATCGGGCGGGAGCCGCCGTAGATGGCTACACCTTC
clone size: -; V gene: TRBV7-6; J gene: TRBJ1-5; D gene: -; CDR3 protein: CASSSGDAQPQHF; CDR3 DNA: TGTGCCAGCAGTTCGGGGGATGCGCAGCCCCAGCATTTT
clone size: -; V gene: TRBV6-1; J gene: TRBJ2-1; D gene: -; CDR3 protein: CASSDHSLNEQFF; CDR3 DNA: TGTGCCAGCAGTGATCACAGCCTTAATGAGCAGTTCTTC
clone size: few; V gene: TRBV7-9; J gene: TRBJ1-2; D gene: TRBD1; CDR3 protein: CASSFTGGGYTF; CDR3 DNA: TGTGCCAGCAGCTTCACAGGGGGAGGCTACACCTTC
clone size: -; V gene: TRBV5-5; J gene: TRBJ2-1; D gene: -; CDR3 protein: CASSLGRIDNEQFF; CDR3 DNA: TGTGCCAGCAGCCTGGGACGGATAGACAATGAGCAGTTCTTC
clone size: few; V gene: TRBV6-5; J gene: TRBJ1-3; D gene: -; CDR3 protein: CASSYSRSGNTIYF; CDR3 DNA: TGTGCCAGCAGTTACTCCAGGTCCGGAAACACCATATATTTT
clone size: -; V gene: TRBV18; J gene: TRBJ1-3; D gene: -; CDR3 protein: CASSGSVGSGNTIYF; CDR3 DNA: TGTGCCAGCTCGGGGTCAGTGGGCTCTGGAAACACCATATATTTT
clone size: few; V gene: TRBV7-2; J gene: TRBJ1-2; D gene: -; CDR3 protein: CASSSMTGGYTF; CDR3 DNA: TGTGCCAGCAGCTCCATGACAGGCGGCTACACCTTC
clone size: few; V gene: TRBV19; J gene: TRBJ2-1; D gene: -; CDR3 protein: CASSIGSYNEQFF; CDR3 DNA: TGTGCCAGTAGTATAGGCAGCTACAATGAGCAGTTCTTC
clone size: -; V gene: TRBV28; J gene: TRBJ2-5; D gene: -; CDR3 protein: CASSLGQGLSFKGFF; CDR3 DNA: TGTGCCAGCAGTTTGGGTCAGGGGCTAAGTTTTAAGGGGTTCTTC
clone size: few; V gene: TRBV30; J gene: TRBJ2-3; D gene: -; CDR3 protein: CAWSRAEDTQYF; CDR3 DNA: TGTGCCTGGAGTCGAGCGGAAGATACGCAGTATTTT
clone size: few; V gene: TRBV2; J gene: TRBJ2-3; D gene: TRBD2; CDR3 protein: CASRKLTSGGAIADTQYF; CDR3 DNA: TGTGCCAGCAGGAAACTGACTAGCGGGGGGGCTATAGCAGATACGCAGTATTTT
clone size: -; V gene: TRBV4-1; J gene: TRBJ1-1; D gene: -; CDR3 protein: CASSQVGQRRTEAFF; CDR3 DNA: TGCGCCAGCAGCCAAGTTGGACAGCGTCGGACTGAAGCTTTCTTT
clone size: -; V gene: TRBV12-3/TRBV12-4; J gene: TRBJ2-1; D gene: -; CDR3 protein: CASSPKGSTRAQFF; CDR3 DNA: TGTGCCAGCAGCCCCAAGGGATCGACCCGGGCGCAGTTCTTC
clone size: -; V gene: TRBV11-2; J gene: TRBJ2-1; D gene: -; CDR3 protein: CASSLVPGAETGNLYNEQFF; CDR3 DNA: TGTGCCAGCAGCTTAGTCCCAGGGGCCGAGACGGGGAACCTTTACAATGAGCAGTTCTTC
clone size: few; V gene: TRBV6-2/TRBV6-3; J gene: TRBJ2-7; D gene: TRBD1; CDR3 protein: CASSPQGAGPYEQYF; CDR3 DNA: TGTGCCAGCAGCCCACAGGGGGCGGGCCCCTACGAGCAGTACTTC
clone size: -; V gene: TRBV5-1; J gene: TRBJ2-7; D gene: -; CDR3 protein: CASSLTYSSYEQYF; CDR3 DNA: TGCGCCAGCAGCTTGACGTACAGCTCCTACGAGCAGTACTTC
clone size: -; V gene: TRBV29-1; J gene: TRBJ1-5; D gene: TRBD1; CDR3 protein: CSVGDRNQPQHF; CDR3 DNA: TGCAGCGTGGGGGACAGGAATCAGCCCCAGCATTTT
clone size: -; V gene: TRBV7-2; J gene: TRBJ2-5; D gene: TRBD2; CDR3 protein: CASSLAFLAAETQYF; CDR3 DNA: TGTGCCAGCAGCTTGGCCTTCCTAGCGGCAGAGACCCAGTACTTC